These 25 T cell receptor beta chains originate from one sample sequenced in a study of Tregs in tolerant kidney transplant recipients. Their target antigens are unknown. Only in-frame clones appear in the TCRdb table, and some are missing; sequencing was by immunoSEQ multiplex PCR. The table has 1,500 to 2,000 clones, about 41% seen once; the top ten hold less than 30%. Sequenced input: Tregs from blood cultured with allogeneic cells. The receptor set was obtained from a human patient who received a combined kidney and bone marrow transplant. Certain T cells may be donor cells from the graft.

The chain joins TRBV29-1 to TRBJ2-3; 7 positions match TRBD1. Germline values: CDR1 SQVTM, CDR2 ANQGSEA. The CDR3 is made up of 18 amino acids. The V segment lost 6 bases and the J segment 3 bases; nucleotides outside the gene matches: 21. The CDR3 bases are TGCAGCGTCGACGGTCGGGTCGACAGGGCGTTTGGAACAGATACGCAGTATTTT. It yields the protein CSVDGRVDRAFGTDTQYF.

CDR3 residues: CASSGLPIILFANTGELFF. Here the CDR3 DNA reads TGTGCCAGCAGCGGGTTACCTATTATACTGTTCGCGAACACCGGGGAGCTGTTTTTT. The chain uses TRBV7-2 and TRBJ2-2; D remains unclear. V was shortened by 5 bases and J by 0 bases, with 22 bases between the two germline ends. From germline, CDR1 is SGHTA and CDR2 FQGNSA. This CDR3 spans 19 amino acids.

The sample holds one count of this clone. The CDR3 here is CASSEGYGYTF. The CDR3, as DNA: TGTGCCAGCAGTGAGGGTTATGGCTACACCTTC. J is TRBJ1-2 and V is TRBV5-6; D is ambiguous. Germline V gene data show CDR1 as SGHDT and CDR2 as YYEEEE. CDR3 length equals 11 residues. Trimming took off 5 bases at V and 5 bases at J, with 7 bases between the two ends.

The genes are TRBV10-2 and TRBJ1-1, with 7 bases identical to TRBD1. Trimming removed 8 bases from V and 5 bases from J; junction bases left unmatched: 8. The germline V gene encodes CDR1 WSHSY and CDR2 SAAADI. This CDR3 spans 13 amino acids. Here the CDR3 reads CASRRGHTTEAFF. The CDR3 coding sequence is TGCGCCAGCCGGAGGGGGCATACAACTGAAGCTTTCTTT.

The J gene is TRBJ2-7, the V gene TRBV6-6; TRBD1 matches at 7 bases. V was pared by 5 bases and J by 0 bases, with 7 bases of the junction left unmatched. The germline V gene encodes CDR1 MNHNY and CDR2 SVGAGI (reference sequence). This CDR3 has 15 residues. The CDR3 region is CASSQPRTGSYEQYF. The CDR3 bases are TGTGCCAGCAGTCAACCCCGGACAGGCTCCTACGAGCAGTACTTC.

This clone appeared a few times. At one end, the junction sequence differs from germline, possibly due to a read error. The chain uses TRBV5-5 and TRBJ2-2, with D possibly TRBD2 on 5 matching bases. The CDR3 runs 17 residues. CDR1 and CDR2 from the germline V gene are SGHKS and YYEKEE (reference sequence). CDR3 nucleotide sequence: TGCGCCAGCAGCCAAAGGTCGGGCGGGTTGTACACCGGGGAGCTGTTTTTT. Its protein is CASSQRSGGLYTGELFF. Combining the CDR3 with reference TRBV5-5 and TRBJ2-2 gives the whole variable domain DAGVTQSPTHLIKTRGQQVTLRCSPISGHKSVSWYQQVLGQGPQFIFQYYEKEERGRGNFPDRFSARQFPNYSSELNVNALLLGDSALYLCASSQRSGGLYTGELFFGEGSRLTVL.

In its sample, this clone ranks as medium-sized (0.01 to 0.1%). At the DNA level, this CDR3 is encoded by other sequences in the same sample as well. J is TRBJ2-7 and V is TRBV2; possible D gene TRBD1, 6 bases. Per the germline V gene, CDR1 is SNHLY and CDR2 is FYNNEI. This CDR3 has 13 residues. V lost 7 bases and J lost 2, with 12 bases in between. The CDR3 loop is CASKEQGAYEQYF. CDR3 sequence (DNA): TGTGCCAGCAAAGAACAGGGTGCCTACGAGCAGTACTTC.

V is TRBV5-1 and J is TRBJ2-3, with D tentatively TRBD1 (5 bases). CDR3 size: 15 residues. In germline, CDR1 is SGHRS, CDR2 YFSETQ. V shed 3 bases and J shed 2 bases, with 13 bases lying between them. CDR3 loop: CASSSSGIPTDTQYF. Written as DNA, the CDR3 is TGCGCCAGCAGCTCCTCAGGGATTCCCACAGATACGCAGTATTTT.

In its sample, this clone was seen once. This chain joins TRBV5-7 and TRBJ1-2; D ambiguous. TRBV5-7 is given ORF status, its function remaining uncertain. CDR3 size: 16 residues. V was clipped by 4 bases and J by 5 bases, with 21 bases between them. Written as DNA, the CDR3 is TGTGCCAGCAGCCAAGAGTTCGTATCAGGATCTTATGGCTACACCTTC. Translation gives CASSQEFVSGSYGYTF.

This clone has only a few counts. The chain joins TRBV30 to TRBJ2-1; TRBD2 matches 8 bases. V lost 3 bases to trimming and J lost 1 base; unmatched junction nucleotides: 23. Germline V lookup: CDR1 GTSNPN, CDR2 SVGIG (reference sequence). The CDR3 loop spans 21 amino acids. This chain's CDR3 is CAWRKASGQEKYSSSYNEQFF. As DNA, the CDR3 is TGTGCCTGGAGGAAGGCTAGCGGGCAGGAGAAATACTCCAGTTCCTACAATGAGCAGTTCTTC. The whole variable domain, filled in from reference TRBV30 and TRBJ2-1, reads SQTIHQWPATLVQPVGSPLSLECTVEGTSNPNLYWYRQAAGRGLQLLFYSVGIGQISSEVPQNLSASRPQDRQFILSSKKLLLSDSGFYLCAWRKASGQEKYSSSYNEQFFGPGTRLTVL.

The gene calls are TRBV6-9 and TRBJ2-1; 8 bases are shared with TRBD2. Germline CDR1 and CDR2: MNHGY and SVAAGI. Unmatched junction bases numbered 3, after V lost 3 bases and J lost 2 bases. This CDR3 comprises 15 residues. The CDR3 loop reads CASSYVGGAYNEQFF. CDR3 nucleotides: TGTGCCAGCAGTTACGTCGGGGGGGCCTACAATGAGCAGTTCTTC.

The chain is built from TRBV10-2 and TRBJ2-4, with D perhaps matching TRBD1 or TRBD2 (5 bases each). This CDR3 has 13 amino acids. V was clipped by 2 bases and J by 10 bases, with 12 bases between them. Germline assignment: CDR1 WSHSY and CDR2 SAAADI. CDR3: CASSEIWDGIQYF. CDR3 in DNA: TGCGCCAGCAGTGAGATATGGGACGGAATTCAGTACTTC.

Details on this clone: An end of the junction differs from the germline gene, which may be a read error. The same CDR3 arises from other DNA sequences in this sample as well. V usage is TRBV4-1 and J usage is TRBJ1-2; D is ambiguous. The CDR3 has 16 residues. Germline V CDR1 and CDR2: MGHRA, YSYEKL. This CDR3 reads CASSQEFVSGSYGYTF. CDR3 nucleotides: TGTGCCAGCAGCCAAGAGTTCGTATCAGGATCTTATGGCTACACCTTC.

This clone appeared a few times. The V and J genes are TRBV11-3 and TRBJ2-7; D perhaps matches TRBD1 (6 bases). With 0 bases removed from V and 7 bases from J, the gap between germline ends came to 13 bases. Germline V gives CDR1 SGHNT, CDR2 YENEEA. The CDR3 has 14 residues. The CDR3 DNA sequence: TGTGCCAGCAGCTTAGACAGGGGCAGAGAGGAGCAGTACTTC. Residues: CASSLDRGREEQYF.

The rearrangement joins TRBV21-1 to TRBJ1-2. TRBV21-1 is flagged as a pseudogene. There are 12 residues in the CDR3. The CDR3 DNA sequence: TGTGCCAGCCGCTCAGGGGGGGATGGCTACACCTTC. Translation: CASRSGGDGYTF.

This clone is classed as medium-sized. This sequence joins TRBV5-4 and TRBJ2-7; D is possibly TRBD1 (5 bases). Between the trimmed V and J ends, which lost 3 bases and 3 bases, there was a span of 13 bases. The CDR3 loop spans 14 amino acids. Germline CDR1 is SGHNT and CDR2 is YYREEE (reference sequence). CDR3 DNA: TGTGCCAGCAGCTGGGGCCCACCCCGCTACGAGCAGTACTTC. It translates to CASSWGPPRYEQYF.

The rearrangement joins TRBV19 to TRBJ1-4; D perhaps matches TRBD1 (5 bases). Germline V gene data show CDR1 as LNHDA and CDR2 as SQIVND (reference sequence). This CDR3 is built from 14 residues. Between the trimmed V and J ends, which lost 8 bases and 0 bases, there was a span of 10 bases. Here the CDR3 reads CASHRGSTNEKLFF. For the CDR3, the DNA is TGTGCCAGTCATAGGGGATCAACTAATGAAAAACTGTTTTTT.

By share of the sample, this clone is large. This chain links TRBV6-1 with TRBJ1-2, with D perhaps matching TRBD1 (5 bases). This CDR3 spans 15 amino acids. V was shortened by 5 bases and J by 0 bases, with 13 bases between the two germline ends. In germline, CDR1 is MNHNS, CDR2 SASEGT. Here the CDR3 DNA reads TGTGCCAGCAGTTTAGGCAGGGCCGCTAACTATGGCTACACCTTC. Translating gives CASSLGRAANYGYTF.

The CDR3 DNA reads as TGTGCCAGCAGCCAATCCTCGGACAGGCCTGGAAACACCATATATTTT. Translation: CASSQSSDRPGNTIYF. The chain joins TRBV5-4 to TRBJ1-3; 7 positions agree with TRBD1. The germline CDR1 and CDR2 sequences are SGHNT and YYREEE (reference sequence). This CDR3 has 16 residues. The ends lost 4 bases at V and 2 bases at J; junction bases unmatched: 9.

J is TRBJ1-5 and V is TRBV1; the table names TRBD1, a call not compared with the DNA. TRBV1 is shown as a pseudogene. The CDR3 spans 17 residues. The CDR3: CTSSQEDLQVGRQPQHF. The CDR3 DNA sequence: TGCACCAGCAGCCAAGAAGACTTACAGGTGGGTCGGCAGCCCCAGCATTTT.

This clone occurred a few times. Mismatch with germline at one junction end may stem from a read error. The V call is TRBV6-5, the J call TRBJ1-2, with D unresolved. CDR3 length: 11 residues. Germline assignment: CDR1 MNHEY and CDR2 SVGAGI. Here the CDR3 reads CACSVGYGYTF. Written as DNA, the CDR3 is TGTGCCTGCAGTGTGGGTTATGGCTACACCTTC.

As concerns this clone: A far larger clone is a single base away, which makes a read error likely. The rearrangement uses TRBV4-2 and TRBJ1-2; no reliable D call. Germline CDR1 is LGHNA and CDR2 is YNFKEQ. The CDR3 extends over 16 amino acids. Here the CDR3 reads CAISQEFVSGSYGYTF. The DNA of the CDR3 is TGTGCCATCAGCCAAGAGTTCGTATCAGGATCTTATGGCTACACCTTC.

This clone has only a few counts. Since a much larger clone is just one base distant, this may be a read error. V is TRBV5-1 and J is TRBJ2-5; 12 positions match TRBD2. Germline V CDR1 and CDR2: SGHRS, YFSETQ. CDR3 length equals 17 residues. This chain's CDR3 is CAISLIRGTSGQETQYF. In DNA, the CDR3 is TGCGCCATCAGCTTAATTCGGGGGACTAGCGGGCAAGAGACCCAGTACTTC.

This clone is large. The chain carries TRBV19 and TRBJ1-5, with D unclear. V was shortened by 5 bases and J by 11 bases, with 13 bases between the two germline ends. From germline, CDR1 is LNHDA and CDR2 SQIVND (reference sequence). This CDR3 has 12 amino acids. The CDR3 loop is CASSFPSSAQHF. In DNA form, the CDR3 reads TGTGCCAGTAGTTTCCCGTCCTCGGCCCAGCATTTT.

This clone was observed a handful of times. A read error is the likely source, as a far larger clone sits one nucleotide away. The chain employs TRBV28 and TRBJ1-2; the D gene is possibly TRBD1 (5 bases). V gave up 6 bases and J gave up 3 bases, with 20 bases separating them. CDR3 length: 16 residues. The germline V gene encodes CDR1 MDHEN and CDR2 SYDVKM. The DNA for the CDR3 is TGTGCCAGCAGGCCTCATATTGCGGGGCTAGACTATGGCTACACCTTC. Encoded protein: CASRPHIAGLDYGYTF.